A selection of T cell receptor beta chains follows, all from one sample in a study of cytomegalovirus exposure and HLA in healthy donors. Sequenced by immunoSEQ multiplex PCR; TCRdb stores in-frame clones only, minus some. The data show about 130,000 clones, about 72% seen once. The specimen was PBMCs. The receptor set was obtained from a female donor in good health and CMV-seronegative. CDR3s include the opening cysteine and the closing phenylalanine or tryptophan. The D gene is left open where the match is weak. A clone size is listed for some rows: how often the clone was seen (once, few, many), or a class if it is expanded.

j_call | v_call | clone_size | d_call | cdr3_nt | cdr3_aa
TRBJ2-3 | TRBV11-2 | few | TRBD2 | TGTGCCAGCAGCCTATTAGCGGGAGCTACCACAGATACGCAGTATTTT | CASSLLAGATTDTQYF
TRBJ2-2 | TRBV4-1 | - | - | TGCGCCAGCAGCCTGCTGGGCGCGACCGGGGAGCTGTTTTTT | CASSLLGATGELFF
TRBJ2-2 | TRBV5-1 | - | TRBD1 | TGCGCCAGCAGCCTGGGACAGGCAGGCGGGGAGCTGTTTTTT | CASSLGQAGGELFF
TRBJ2-1 | TRBV4-2 | - | - | TGTGCCAGCAGCCAAGTTAGAGATGAGCAGTTCTTC | CASSQVRDEQFF
TRBJ2-1 | TRBV4-2 | - | - | TGTGCCAGCAGCCAAGAAGGACACATGGAGCAGTTCTTC | CASSQEGHMEQFF
TRBJ1-5 | TRBV4-2 | - | - | TGTGCCAGCAGCCAAGGACAGTTTAGCAATCAGCCCCAGCATTTT | CASSQGQFSNQPQHF
TRBJ2-3 | TRBV5-1 | - | TRBD2 | TGCGCCAGCAGCTTGCTAGCGGGACGCACAGATACGCAGTATTTT | CASSLLAGRTDTQYF
TRBJ1-1 | TRBV4-1 | - | - | TGCGCCAGCAGCCGGGGCCCAGAGGCCGCTTTCTTT | CASSRGPEAAFF
TRBJ2-1 | TRBV11-2 | - | TRBD2 | TGTGCCAGCAGCTTAGGTGCGGGAGCCTACAATGAGCAGTTCTTC | CASSLGAGAYNEQFF
TRBJ2-2 | TRBV10-3 | - | - | TGTGCCATCAGTGGTATGGGCGGGGAGCGCACCGGGGAGCTGTTTTTT | CAISGMGGERTGELFF
TRBJ2-7 | TRBV7-6 | - | TRBD1 | TGTGCCAGCAGCTTAGCGGGACAGGGCGGGGACGAGCAGTACTTC | CASSLAGQGGDEQYF
TRBJ2-1 | TRBV30 | - | TRBD1 | TGTGCCTGGAGAGGCCCAGGGGGCTACAATGAGCAGTTCTTC | CAWRGPGGYNEQFF
TRBJ2-6 | TRBV19 | - | - | TGTGCCAGTAGTATAGTCGGGAGATCGTCCTCTGGGGCCAACGTCCTGACTTTC | CASSIVGRSSSGANVLTF
TRBJ2-7 | TRBV28 | - | - | TGTGCCAGCAGTCCCGTGGAGGGGTACTACGAGCAGTACTTC | CASSPVEGYYEQYF
TRBJ2-1 | TRBV7-9 | - | TRBD2 | TGTGCCAGCAGCTTCGGACTAGCGGGAGTGGATGAGCAGTTCTTC | CASSFGLAGVDEQFF
TRBJ2-5 | TRBV9 | - | - | TGTGCCAGCAGCGAGACCGGGGCGGGAATACAAGAGACCCAGTACTTC | CASSETGAGIQETQYF
TRBJ1-3 | TRBV19 | few | - | TGTGCCAGTAGTACAGGGATCTCTGGAAACACCATATATTTT | CASSTGISGNTIYF
TRBJ1-1 | TRBV7-8 | few | TRBD1 | TGTGCCAGCAGCCGGAGACAGGGTCTACGGACTGAAGCTTTCTTT | CASSRRQGLRTEAFF
TRBJ1-2 | TRBV10-3 | - | TRBD1 | TGTGCCATCAGTGACCCCACAGGGGGCTATGGCTACACCTTC | CAISDPTGGYGYTF
TRBJ2-5 | TRBV5-1 | - | - | TGCGCCAGCAGCCCCGGTCCGGAAGAGACCCAGTACTTC | CASSPGPEETQYF
TRBJ1-5 | TRBV28 | - | - | TGTGCCAGCACTCTTTGGGGCCTCGGAGGGAATCAGCCCCAGCATTTT | CASTLWGLGGNQPQHF